This TCR beta chain was found in a study of T cells in Graves' hyperthyroidism and ophthalmopathy. This clonotype was counted at least ten times. RNA transcripts provided the source from which TCR beta CDR3 regions were amplified. Initially, a first-round RT-PCR of the TCR CDR3 employed the HTBI primer set. MiXCR, applied by TCRdb to the multiplex PCR reads, yields one record per CDR3 protein. The data show some 420,000 distinct CDR3 sequences, roughly 13% seen once. Germline values: CDR1 DFQATT, CDR2 SNEGSKA (reference sequence). This CDR3 contains 16 residues. Trimming took 5 bases from V and 2 from J; bases not matched to a gene: 9.

The gene calls are TRBV20-1 and TRBJ2-7; 13 bases are shared with TRBD2. This TCR derives from a woman younger than 35 with Graves' hyperthyroidism. Specimen: blood. The CDR3 DNA is TGCAGTGCTTACGGGACTAGCGGGAAAGGTGCCTACGAGCAGTACTTC. Translation gives CSAYGTSGKGAYEQYF.